Listed below are T cell receptor beta chains from one sample, sequenced in a study of T cell responses to AZD1222 COVID-19 vaccine. Method: immunoSEQ multiplex PCR; TCRdb's copy keeps in-frame clones and lacks some. The profile shows 150,000 to 200,000 clones, around 89% of them singletons. The sequences come from peripheral blood, collected on day 0 of AZD1222 vaccination. All receptors derive from an adult in good health. Each CDR3 is given with its conserved first and last residue. The D gene is left open where the match is weak. The size field is filled for only some rows; it gives once, few, many or a size class.

j_call | v_call | d_call | clone_size | cdr3_nt | cdr3_aa
TRBJ1-6 | TRBV7-9 | - | - | TGTGCCAGCAGCTCCGGGAGTTCTAATTCACCCCTCCACTTT | CASSSGSSNSPLHF
TRBJ2-7 | TRBV9 | - | many | TGTGCCAGCAGCGAGGAGAGCGGGTCTAGCTCCTACGAGCAGTACTTC | CASSEESGSSSYEQYF
TRBJ2-7 | TRBV5-5 | - | few | TGTGCCAGCAGCCTGCTTCGAGGCAGGGATGGGTCCTACGAGCAGTACTTC | CASSLLRGRDGSYEQYF
TRBJ1-5 | TRBV28 | TRBD1 | - | TGTGCCAGCAGCCTATTTTTTCGGACAGGGCGAAATAGCAATCAGCCCCAGCATTTT | CASSLFFRTGRNSNQPQHF
TRBJ1-5 | TRBV29-1 | TRBD1 | - | TGCAGCGTTGCTCTTACAGGGGGCAGTCAGCCCCAGCATTTT | CSVALTGGSQPQHF
TRBJ1-4 | TRBV28 | TRBD1 | - | TGTGCCAGCAGTCTCGGACAGGGGAGGGTACTGTTTTTT | CASSLGQGRVLFF
TRBJ2-5 | TRBV28 | - | - | TGTGCCAGCAGTCCCATCTGGGATTCACGCCAAGAGACCCAGTACTTC | CASSPIWDSRQETQYF
TRBJ2-7 | TRBV7-2 | - | - | TGTGCCAGCAGCTTACAGGGGTCGAAAAACTACGAGCAGTACTTC | CASSLQGSKNYEQYF
TRBJ2-7 | TRBV18 | - | - | TGTGCCAGCTCACCAGGGCAGGGAATGGGCGAGCAGTACTTC | CASSPGQGMGEQYF
TRBJ2-7 | TRBV6-5 | - | - | TGTGCTGCTCAAGGCAGTAACAGTTACGAGCAGTACTTC | CAAQGSNSYEQYF
TRBJ2-3 | TRBV6-5 | TRBD2 | - | TGTGCCAGCAGTCTCGGCGGGAGCGCAGATACGCAGTATTTT | CASSLGGSADTQYF
TRBJ1-2 | TRBV19 | - | - | TGTGCCAGTAGTCTCGATACTTCTAACTATGGCTACACCTTC | CASSLDTSNYGYTF
TRBJ2-7 | TRBV4-1 | TRBD2 | once | TGCGCCAGCAGCCACGGACTAGCGGGAGCCCTCAGCTCCTACGAGCAGTACTTC | CASSHGLAGALSSYEQYF
TRBJ2-7 | TRBV18 | TRBD2 | once | TGTGCCAGCTCATCACTAGCGTCAGGCTACGAGCAGTACTTC | CASSSLASGYEQYF
TRBJ2-3 | TRBV6-5 | TRBD1 | few | TGTGCCAGCAGGAGGGGGCAGGAAACAGATACGCAGTATTTT | CASRRGQETDTQYF
TRBJ2-7 | TRBV28 | TRBD1 | - | TGTGCCAGCATTACCGCCGGGACAGGGGGCAACGAGCAGTACTTC | CASITAGTGGNEQYF
TRBJ1-1 | TRBV10-3 | TRBD1 | - | TGTGCCAGCTTCCCAGAGGGACAGGGTATATACACTGAAGCTTTCTTT | CASFPEGQGIYTEAFF
TRBJ2-3 | TRBV30 | TRBD2 | - | TGTGCCTGGAGTAGCGGGGGGAGCACAGATACGCAGTATTTT | CAWSSGGSTDTQYF
TRBJ1-2 | TRBV28 | - | - | TGTGCCAGCAGGACCTACAGGATCAATGGCTACACCTTC | CASRTYRINGYTF
TRBJ1-5 | TRBV6-2/TRBV6-3 | - | few | TGTGCCAGCAGTTACTCGTTAAGGGAACAGCCCCAGCATTTT | CASSYSLREQPQHF